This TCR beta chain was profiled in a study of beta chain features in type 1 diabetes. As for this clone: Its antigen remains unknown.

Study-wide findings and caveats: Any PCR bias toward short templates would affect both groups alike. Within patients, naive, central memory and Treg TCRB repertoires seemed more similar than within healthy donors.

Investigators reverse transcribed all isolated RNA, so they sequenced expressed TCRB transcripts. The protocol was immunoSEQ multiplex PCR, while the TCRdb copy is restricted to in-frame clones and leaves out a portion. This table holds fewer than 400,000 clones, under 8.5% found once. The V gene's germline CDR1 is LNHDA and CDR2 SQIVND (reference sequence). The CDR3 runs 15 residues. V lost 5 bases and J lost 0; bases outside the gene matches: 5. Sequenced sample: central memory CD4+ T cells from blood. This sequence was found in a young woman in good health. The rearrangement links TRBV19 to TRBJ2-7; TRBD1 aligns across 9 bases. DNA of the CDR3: TGTGCCAGTAGTGGACAGACAGGGGGCTCCTACGAGCAGTACTTC. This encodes CASSGQTGGSYEQYF.